A single sample is the source of the 28 T cell receptor beta chains below, sequenced in a study of blood T cell repertoires in COVID-19. The table came from immunoSEQ multiplex PCR; TCRdb's copy has only in-frame clones and leaves some out. There are fewer than 250,000 clones in the sample; 89% occur only once, and more than 5.5% lies in the top ten. Sequencing was carried out using peripheral blood. All receptors come from a man in his sixties who had recovered from COVID-19.

This chain connects TRBV5-1 to TRBJ1-6; the match to TRBD1 covers 9 bases. Germline V gene sequence: CDR1 SGHRS, CDR2 YFSETQ. The CDR3 loop spans 15 amino acids. The V and J ends lost 4 bases and 8 bases, in that order; junction bases with no gene match: 7. CDR3 DNA: TGCGCCAGCAGCCCTGAACAGGGGGCCTATTCACCCCTCCACTTT. Translation: CASSPEQGAYSPLHF.

The rearrangement uses TRBV19 and TRBJ2-7; TRBD2 matches 10 bases. With 5 bases clipped from V and 4 bases from J, the junction kept 5 bases outside the gene matches. The CDR3 is 14 residues long. Germline values: CDR1 LNHDA, CDR2 SQIVND (reference sequence). CDR3 nucleotides: TGTGCCAGTAGTGATAGCGGGGGGAAATACGAGCAGTACTTC. Amino acids: CASSDSGGKYEQYF. The variable domain in full, completed from reference TRBV19 and TRBJ2-7, reads DGGITQSPKYLFRKEGQNVTLSCEQNLNHDAMYWYRQDPGQGLRLIYYSQIVNDFQKGDIAEGYSVSREKKESFPLTVTSAQKNPTAFYLCASSDSGGKYEQYFGPGTRLTVT.

This clone was detected only once. The chain uses TRBV7-9 and TRBJ2-3; D call uncertain. The ends were cut back, 2 bases at V and 4 bases at J, with 13 bases in the middle. Germline lookup yields CDR1 SEHNR and CDR2 FQNEAQ (reference sequence). CDR3 length: 15 residues. CDR3 amino acids: CASSLIRAGSDTQYF. CDR3 nucleotide sequence: TGTGCCAGCAGCTTAATCCGCGCCGGGTCAGATACGCAGTATTTT.

The V gene is TRBV4-3, the J gene TRBJ1-6; D perhaps matches TRBD1 (5 bases). Germline V lookup: CDR1 LGHNA, CDR2 YSLEER. V was trimmed by 1 base and J by 7 bases, leaving 8 bases between them. The CDR3 runs 14 residues. CDR3 loop: CASSQAGFNSPLHF. CDR3 nucleotides: TGCGCCAGCAGCCAAGCAGGGTTCAATTCACCCCTCCACTTT.

J is TRBJ2-2 and V is TRBV3-1 (or the pseudogene TRBV3-2); 8 bases line up with TRBD1. J gave up 6 bases and V 1 base, and 4 bases lay outside the gene matches. Germline V CDR1 and CDR2: LGHDT, YNNKEL (reference sequence). The CDR3 extends over 15 amino acids. CDR3 amino acids: CASSQVGQGSGELFF. Written as DNA, the CDR3 is TGTGCCAGCAGCCAAGTTGGACAGGGATCCGGGGAGCTGTTTTTT.

CDR3 in amino acids: CSLWTEGDYGYTF. CDR3 coding DNA: TGCAGCCTCTGGACAGAAGGGGACTATGGCTACACCTTC. The rearrangement uses TRBV29-1 and TRBJ1-2; a weak D match, TRBD1 (6 bases). This CDR3 has 13 amino acids. Germline V gene data show CDR1 as SQVTM and CDR2 as ANQGSEA. V was shortened by 8 bases and J by 3 bases, with 16 bases between the two germline ends.

On this clone itself: The same CDR3 arises from other DNA sequences in this sample as well. The V and J genes are TRBV20-1 and TRBJ2-5, with no clear D. The CDR3 contains 11 residues. Germline CDR1 and CDR2: DFQATT and SNEGSKA (reference sequence). Trimming pared 5 bases from V and 5 bases from J, leaving 9 bases between. The DNA of the CDR3 is TGCAGTGCTTCTCGAGAGGAGACCCAGTACTTC. Translating gives CSASREETQYF.

The genes are TRBV5-1 and TRBJ2-7; 12 nucleotides match TRBD2. From germline, CDR1 is SGHRS and CDR2 YFSETQ. Trimming cost V 4 bases and J 0 bases; bases outside gene matches: 2. The CDR3 is made up of 15 amino acids. CDR3 sequence: CASSVTSGSSYEQYF. As DNA, the CDR3 is TGCGCCAGCAGCGTGACTAGCGGGAGCTCCTACGAGCAGTACTTC.

This clone was seen more than once but under ten times. This chain joins TRBV20-1 and TRBJ2-1, with D perhaps matching TRBD2 (5 bases). The V gene's germline CDR1 is DFQATT and CDR2 SNEGSKA (reference sequence). The CDR3 has 11 amino acids. Deletions cut 1 base from V and 10 bases from J, with 8 bases between. CDR3 in DNA: TGCAGTGCTAGAGCCCCGGGGGAGCAGTTCTTC. Amino acid sequence: CSARAPGEQFF.

The chain couples TRBV3-1 (or the pseudogene TRBV3-2) to TRBJ2-5, with D tentatively TRBD1 (6 bases). The V gene lost 3 bases and the J gene lost 4 bases, with 6 bases spanning the gap. This CDR3 spans 12 amino acids. The germline CDR1 and CDR2 sequences are LGHDT and YNNKEL (reference sequence). The CDR3 sequence: CASSQTGETQYF. In DNA, the CDR3 is TGTGCCAGCAGCCAGACAGGAGAGACCCAGTACTTC.

V gene TRBV3-1 (or the pseudogene TRBV3-2) combines with J gene TRBJ2-1; 11 nucleotides match TRBD1. The V segment lost 0 bases and the J segment 7 bases; nucleotides outside the gene matches: 5. The CDR3 is 16 residues long. CDR1 LGHDT and CDR2 YNNKEL come from the germline V gene (reference sequence). The DNA of the CDR3 is TGTGCCAGCAGCCAAGAAGTAGGGACAGGGGGAAATGAGCAGTTCTTC. Translation gives CASSQEVGTGGNEQFF.

The CDR3 spells CASSLPGGNYEQYF. The CDR3 DNA sequence: TGTGCCAGCAGTTTACCGGGAGGAAACTACGAGCAGTACTTC. The V gene is TRBV28, the J gene TRBJ2-7; 7 bases map to TRBD2. CDR1 MDHEN and CDR2 SYDVKM come from the germline V gene. The length of the CDR3 is 14 residues. V lost 2 bases to trimming and J lost 3 bases; unmatched junction nucleotides: 4.

This chain uses TRBV6-2 or TRBV6-3 with TRBJ1-5, with 9 bases that match TRBD1. The CDR3 is made up of 16 amino acids. V dropped 5 bases and J dropped 3; count of bases not matched to a gene: 8. Per germline, CDR1 MNHEY and CDR2 SVGEGT. The CDR3 loop reads CASSPPGQGANQPQHF. CDR3 DNA: TGTGCCAGCAGTCCCCCGGGACAGGGAGCCAATCAGCCCCAGCATTTT.

The V call is TRBV18, the J call TRBJ2-7, with 10 nucleotides matching TRBD1. CDR1 is KGHSH, CDR2 LQKENI, per germline. The CDR3 sequence is 15 residues long. With V trimmed by 5 bases and J by 2 bases, 6 bases remained unmatched. CDR3 in DNA: TGTGCCAGCTCAGCTTCCGGGACAGGGGCCTACGAGCAGTACTTC. As protein: CASSASGTGAYEQYF.

The chain couples TRBV6-2 or TRBV6-3 to TRBJ2-1; the D gene is possibly TRBD2 (6 bases). CDR3 length: 15 residues. Deletions cut 7 bases from V and 2 bases from J, with 15 bases between. CDR1 is MNHEY and CDR2 is SVGEGT in the germline V gene. CDR3 in amino acids: CASNPGRQTYNEQFF. The CDR3 DNA reads TGTGCCAGCAACCCGGGGAGGCAGACCTACAATGAGCAGTTCTTC.

The chain uses TRBV28 and TRBJ1-2; no clear D. The CDR3 loop spans 12 amino acids. CDR1 is MDHEN and CDR2 is SYDVKM in the germline V gene. The V end lost 2 bases, the J end lost 8 bases, and 9 bases lay between the germline ends. In nucleotides, the CDR3 is TGTGCCAGCAGTTTAATGAACCGGGGCTACACCTTC. Its translation is CASSLMNRGYTF.

The CDR3 nucleotides are TGTGCCAGCAGCCAGGCAGGGGCTAGCACAGATACGCAGTATTTT. As protein: CASSQAGASTDTQYF. V is TRBV3-1 (or the pseudogene TRBV3-2) and J is TRBJ2-3, with a weak D call TRBD1 (6 bases). Between the trimmed V and J ends, which lost 3 bases and 0 bases, there was a span of 10 bases. CDR3 length: 15 amino acids. The germline CDR1 and CDR2 sequences are LGHDT and YNNKEL (reference sequence).

This chain links TRBV3-1 (or the pseudogene TRBV3-2) with TRBJ2-1; D not resolved. V dropped 0 bases and J dropped 12 bases, with 9 bases sitting between them. The CDR3 sequence is 12 residues long. Germline CDR1 reads LGHDT; CDR2 reads YNNKEL (reference sequence). The CDR3 loop is CASSQEPTGQFF. The DNA of the CDR3 is TGTGCCAGCAGCCAAGAGCCCACTGGGCAGTTCTTC.

The chain recombines TRBV19 with TRBJ2-7, with D possibly matching TRBD1 (6 bases). Germline V gives CDR1 LNHDA, CDR2 SQIVND (reference sequence). The CDR3 contains 15 residues. Trimming removed 4 bases at V and 5 bases at J, with 18 bases between. CDR3 sequence reads: CASSRAGEGAHEQYF. CDR3 DNA sequence: TGTGCCAGTAGTAGAGCAGGGGAAGGGGCCCACGAGCAGTACTTC.

This clone was seen once. In DNA form, the CDR3 reads TGTGCCAGTAGTACTAGGAAGGACAGCCGGATTCGCGAGCAGTACTTC. Its protein is CASSTRKDSRIREQYF. V and J are TRBV19 and TRBJ2-7, with D tentatively TRBD1 (6 bases). Germline V gene sequence: CDR1 LNHDA, CDR2 SQIVND (reference sequence). This CDR3 has 16 residues. V shed 4 bases and J shed 6 bases, with 22 bases lying between them.

The chain recombines TRBV3-1 (or the pseudogene TRBV3-2) with TRBJ2-1; the match to TRBD2 covers 13 bases. Germline assignment: CDR1 LGHDT and CDR2 YNNKEL (reference sequence). The CDR3 spans 16 residues. The V gene end was trimmed by 4 bases and the J gene end by 8 bases; junction bases not matched to a gene: 8. The chain's CDR3 is CASSLGLAGLADEQFF. CDR3 DNA sequence: TGTGCCAGCAGCCTGGGACTAGCGGGGCTTGCTGATGAGCAGTTCTTC.

This chain uses TRBV5-5 with TRBJ1-4, with D hard to call. Germline values: CDR1 SGHKS, CDR2 YYEKEE (reference sequence). The CDR3 spans 15 residues. V was clipped by 0 bases and J by 0 bases, with 6 bases between them. This CDR3 is CASSLGASTNEKLFF. The DNA of the CDR3 is TGTGCCAGCAGCTTGGGGGCGTCAACTAATGAAAAACTGTTTTTT.

The chain recombines TRBV6-5 with TRBJ1-1, with a tentative D call TRBD1 (6 bases). The CDR3 contains 14 residues. Germline V lookup: CDR1 MNHEY, CDR2 SVGAGI. Trimming shortened V by 2 bases and J by 4 bases, and 11 bases separated the two germline ends. This CDR3 is CASSYQGHGTEAFF. CDR3 nucleotide sequence: TGTGCCAGCAGTTACCAGGGGCATGGCACTGAAGCTTTCTTT.

The rearrangement links TRBV6-2 or TRBV6-3 to TRBJ2-1; 8 nucleotides align to TRBD2. V gave up 6 bases and J gave up 4 bases; unmatched junction bases: 5. The CDR3 is 14 amino acids. CDR1 MNHEY and CDR2 SVGEGT come from the germline V gene. The CDR3 DNA reads as TGTGCCAGCAGCTTAGCGGGACTTTACAATGAGCAGTTCTTC. Amino acids: CASSLAGLYNEQFF.

This chain links TRBV2 with TRBJ2-3; TRBD2 might be the D (6 bases). This CDR3 has 13 amino acids. V was shortened by 3 bases and J by 5 bases, with 9 bases between the two germline ends. Germline V gene data show CDR1 as SNHLY and CDR2 as FYNNEI. CDR3 DNA sequence: TGTGCCAGCAGTGATTTGGGGGGAGATACGCAGTATTTT. Its protein product is CASSDLGGDTQYF.

This clone occurred once. The chain has TRBV18 and TRBJ2-3; 9 bases are shared with TRBD2. With V trimmed by 3 bases and J by 0 bases, 1 base remained unmatched. The germline V gene has CDR1 KGHSH and CDR2 LQKENI. CDR3 size: 15 residues. The CDR3 reads CASSPSGGSTDTQYF. DNA of the CDR3: TGTGCCAGCTCACCTAGCGGGGGCAGCACAGATACGCAGTATTTT.

The chain joins TRBV27 to TRBJ1-2; 7 bases match TRBD1. The V segment lost 3 bases and the J segment 4 bases; nucleotides outside the gene matches: 8. Per germline, CDR1 MNHEY and CDR2 SMNVEV (reference sequence). The CDR3 runs 15 residues. As DNA, the CDR3 is TGTGCCAGCAGTTTGAGGCTCAGGGGGACCTATGGCTACACCTTC. Translated: CASSLRLRGTYGYTF.

The count of this clone is one. This chain uses TRBV7-2 with TRBJ2-5; D possibly corresponds to TRBD1 (6 bases). In germline, CDR1 is SGHTA, CDR2 FQGNSA. The CDR3 has 13 residues. V shed 4 bases and J shed 4 bases, with 10 bases lying between them. CDR3 in DNA: TGTGCCAGCAGCTCGCAGGGGAGAGAGACCCAGTACTTC. Translating it yields CASSSQGRETQYF.